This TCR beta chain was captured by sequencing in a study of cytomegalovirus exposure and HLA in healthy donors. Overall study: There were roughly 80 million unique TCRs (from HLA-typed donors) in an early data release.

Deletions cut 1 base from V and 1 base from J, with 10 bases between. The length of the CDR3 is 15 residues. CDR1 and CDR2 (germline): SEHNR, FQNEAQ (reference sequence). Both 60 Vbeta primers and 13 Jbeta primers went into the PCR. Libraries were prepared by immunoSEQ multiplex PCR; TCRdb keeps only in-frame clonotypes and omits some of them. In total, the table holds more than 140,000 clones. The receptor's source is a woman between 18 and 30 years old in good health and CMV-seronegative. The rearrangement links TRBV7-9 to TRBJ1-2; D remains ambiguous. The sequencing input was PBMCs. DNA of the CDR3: TGTGCCAGCAGCTTAGACAGTCCCCTTAACTATGGCTACACCTTC. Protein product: CASSLDSPLNYGYTF.